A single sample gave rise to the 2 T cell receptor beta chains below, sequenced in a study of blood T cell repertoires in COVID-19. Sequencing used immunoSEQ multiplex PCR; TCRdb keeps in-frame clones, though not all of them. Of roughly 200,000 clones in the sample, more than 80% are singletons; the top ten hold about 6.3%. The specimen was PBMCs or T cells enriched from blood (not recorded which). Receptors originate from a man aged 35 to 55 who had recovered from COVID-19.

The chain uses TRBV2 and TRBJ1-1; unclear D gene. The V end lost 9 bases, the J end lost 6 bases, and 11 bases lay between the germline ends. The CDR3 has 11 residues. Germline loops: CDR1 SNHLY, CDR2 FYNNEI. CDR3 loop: CASLQVSEAFF. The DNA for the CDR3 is TGTGCCAGTCTCCAGGTATCTGAAGCTTTCTTT.

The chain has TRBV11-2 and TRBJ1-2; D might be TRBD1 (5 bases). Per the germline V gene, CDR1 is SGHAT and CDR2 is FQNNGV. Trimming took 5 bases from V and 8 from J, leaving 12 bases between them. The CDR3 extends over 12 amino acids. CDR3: CASSQGSFGYTF. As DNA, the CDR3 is TGTGCCAGCAGCCAGGGTTCGTTCGGCTACACCTTC. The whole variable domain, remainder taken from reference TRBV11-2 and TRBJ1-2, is EAGVAQSPRYKIIEKRQSVAFWCNPISGHATLYWYQQILGQGPKLLIQFQNNGVVDDSQLPKDRFSAERLKGVDSTLKIQPAKLEDSAVYLCASSQGSFGYTFGSGTRLTVV.